This T cell receptor (beta chain) was retrieved from a study of patients and donors after allogeneic stem cell transplantation. TCRdb reprocessed the RT-PCR reads with MiXCR, giving one entry per CDR3 protein. The table shows roughly 940,000 distinct CDR3 sequences, with more than 15% occurring only once. Trimming took 0 bases from V and 9 from J, leaving 18 bases between them. Germline CDR1 reads LGHNA; CDR2 reads YNFKEQ. CDR3 length equals 15 residues. This TCR was sampled from a human donor who was either an allogeneic HSCT recipient or a stem cell or donor lymphocyte infusion donor (not recorded which). It is not recorded whose cells these are; they may come from a transplant donor. Material: blood, either unsorted or a sorted T cell fraction (not recorded which). The J gene is TRBJ2-7, the V gene TRBV4-2; the D gene is possibly TRBD1 (5 bases). The CDR3 sequence: CASSQDVGMGLGQYF. CDR3 coding DNA: TGTGCCAGCAGCCAAGATGTGGGGATGGGGCTTGGGCAGTACTTC.